The clone carrying this TCR beta chain occurred a few times. What it binds is not known. The data were obtained in a study of response to subunit inactivated influenza vaccine. Findings of the study overall: Few additional T cells are recruited per seasonal influenza vaccination, authors suggested.

This CDR3 has 15 amino acids. The V segment lost 5 bases and the J segment 4 bases; nucleotides outside the gene matches: 8. TCRdb recomputed calls from the RT-PCR reads with MiXCR, one row per CDR3 protein. The data show around 650,000 distinct CDR3 sequences, approximately 14% seen once. The genes are TRBV12-3 or TRBV12-4 and TRBJ1-1; 9 bases fit TRBD1. The origin of this receptor is a man aged 50-59 years who received an inactivated influenza vaccine. The specimen was PBMCs from blood, collected less than 13 days after vaccination. Here the CDR3 reads CASSPGQGRSTEAFF. The CDR3 DNA follows: TGTGCCAGCAGTCCAGGACAGGGGAGGAGCACTGAAGCTTTCTTT.